Listed below are T cell receptor beta chains from one sample, sequenced in a study of OX40 agonist ivuxolimab in advanced cancers. Clones were sequenced by immunoSEQ multiplex PCR, and TCRdb holds only the in-frame ones, with some missing. The sample shows approximately 65,000 clones, about 92% of them seen only once. Sequencing was performed on CD4+ or CD8+ T cells sorted from blood, taken in a trial of the OX40 agonist ivuxolimab. Receptor source: an adult with an advanced solid tumor such as melanoma, head and neck, liver or kidney cancer. CDR3s include the opening cysteine and the closing phenylalanine or tryptophan. Each record gives: CDR3 protein, CDR3 DNA, V gene, D gene, clone size, CDR3 length, J gene. A D gene is named only where the DNA matches it firmly. Only part of the rows carry a size: once, few, many, or a class if the clone is expanded.

CASSRSRGAGNTIYF | TGCGCCAGCAGCCGCAGCAGGGGAGCGGGAAACACCATATATTTT | TRBV4-1 | - | - | 15 | TRBJ1-3
CASSRRPTGIYEQYF | TGTGCCAGTAGTAGAAGGCCAACAGGGATCTACGAGCAGTACTTC | TRBV19 | - | - | 15 | TRBJ2-7
CASSPLGYGDGTDTQYF | TGCGCCAGCAGCCCCCTTGGATACGGGGACGGCACAGATACGCAGTATTTT | TRBV5-1 | - | few | 17 | TRBJ2-3
CASSATTGGLEQYF | TGTGCCAGCAGTGCGACGACAGGGGGCTTAGAGCAGTACTTC | TRBV6-1 | TRBD1 | - | 14 | TRBJ2-7
CASSSDRGETQYF | TGTGCCAGTAGCTCCGACAGGGGTGAGACCCAGTACTTC | TRBV19 | TRBD1 | - | 13 | TRBJ2-5
CASSLPQGAGTEAFF | TGTGCCAGCAGCTTGCCACAGGGGGCCGGGACTGAAGCTTTCTTT | TRBV5-4 | TRBD1 | - | 15 | TRBJ1-1
CASSDGTPSYNEQFF | TGTGCCAGCAGCGACGGGACTCCCTCCTACAATGAGCAGTTCTTC | TRBV11-2 | - | - | 15 | TRBJ2-1
CASSVGRGPYNEQFF | TGTGCCAGCAGCGTGGGGCGGGGGCCTTACAATGAGCAGTTCTTC | TRBV9 | - | - | 15 | TRBJ2-1
CASSQVGGYEKLFF | TGTGCCAGCAGCCAAGTGGGAGGTTATGAAAAACTGTTTTTT | TRBV14 | - | - | 14 | TRBJ1-4
CASSSASGTADTQYF | TGTGCCAGCAGCTCGGCTTCCGGGACGGCAGATACGCAGTATTTT | TRBV7-9 | - | - | 15 | TRBJ2-3
CASSPTGTADEKLFF | TGTGCCAGCAGCCCAACCGGGACAGCTGATGAAAAACTGTTTTTT | TRBV7-9 | TRBD1 | - | 15 | TRBJ1-4
CASSLSDRLQETQYF | TGCGCCAGCAGCTTGTCGGACAGGCTCCAAGAGACCCAGTACTTC | TRBV5-1 | TRBD1 | - | 15 | TRBJ2-5
CASSPGTVSVTNEKLFF | TGTGCCAGCAGCCCCGGGACGGTTAGTGTAACTAATGAAAAACTGTTTTTT | TRBV7-9 | - | - | 17 | TRBJ1-4
CASSSTGARVYGYTF | TGTGCCAGCAGCTCCACAGGGGCGAGGGTCTATGGCTACACCTTC | TRBV7-2 | TRBD1 | - | 15 | TRBJ1-2
CASSVGQPLPGNEQFF | TGTGCCAGCAGTGTGGGACAACCTCTTCCCGGCAATGAGCAGTTCTTC | TRBV6-1 | - | - | 16 | TRBJ2-1
CASSLGPVGNQPQHF | TGCGCCAGCAGCTTGGGGCCGGTGGGCAATCAGCCCCAGCATTTT | TRBV5-1 | - | - | 15 | TRBJ1-5
CASSFRLAGALRTQYF | TGTGCCAGCAGCTTTCGACTAGCGGGGGCCCTCCGGACGCAGTATTTT | TRBV7-2 | TRBD2 | - | 16 | TRBJ2-3
CAWSVQGWAFF | TGTGCCTGGAGTGTACAAGGTTGGGCTTTCTTT | TRBV30 | - | few | 11 | TRBJ1-1
CASSPKGTNYGYTF | TGTGCCAGCAGCCCAAAAGGGACTAACTATGGCTACACCTTC | TRBV5-5 | - | few | 14 | TRBJ1-2
CASSQDGLQKYEQYF | TGTGCCAGCAGCCAAGATGGTCTACAGAAGTACGAGCAGTACTTC | TRBV4-2 | - | - | 15 | TRBJ2-7
CASSSARGGLGTEAFF | TGTGCCAGCAGTTCCGCCAGGGGCGGTTTAGGCACTGAAGCTTTCTTT | TRBV27 | - | - | 16 | TRBJ1-1
CASSLGQGVVQPQHF | TGTGCCAGCAGCTTAGGGCAGGGGGTGGTTCAGCCCCAGCATTTT | TRBV5-6 | TRBD1 | - | 15 | TRBJ1-5
CASSPGLRQETQYF | TGTGCCAGCAGCCCAGGACTACGCCAAGAGACCCAGTACTTC | TRBV7-2 | - | - | 14 | TRBJ2-5
CAWSVSGGSYEQYF | TGTGCCTGGAGTGTAAGCGGGGGCAGCTACGAGCAGTACTTC | TRBV30 | TRBD2 | - | 14 | TRBJ2-7
CASSLSSPDTQYF | TGTGCCAGCAGCTTGTCCTCACCAGATACGCAGTATTTT | TRBV5-4 | - | once | 13 | TRBJ2-3
CASSWGGQNYGYTF | TGTGCCAGCAGCTGGGGAGGGCAGAACTATGGCTACACCTTC | TRBV7-2 | - | - | 14 | TRBJ1-2
CASSYSGEAFF | TGTGCCAGCAGTTACTCAGGCGAAGCTTTCTTT | TRBV6-6 | - | - | 11 | TRBJ1-1
CSVEQDQGNYGYTF | TGCAGCGTTGAACAGGACCAGGGAAACTATGGCTACACCTTC | TRBV29-1 | - | - | 14 | TRBJ1-2
CAWSRYGEKLFF | TGTGCCTGGAGCCGGTACGGGGAAAAACTGTTTTTT | TRBV30 | - | - | 12 | TRBJ1-4
CASSFEGLIYEQYF | TGTGCCAGCAGCTTTGAGGGGTTGATCTACGAGCAGTACTTC | TRBV5-5 | - | - | 14 | TRBJ2-7
CASSPGQAGNTIYF | TGTGCCAGTAGTCCTGGACAGGCTGGAAACACCATATATTTT | TRBV19 | TRBD1 | - | 14 | TRBJ1-3
CASSILTGLSNQPQHF | TGTGCCAGCAGCATACTTACAGGGCTGAGCAATCAGCCCCAGCATTTT | TRBV5-8 | - | - | 16 | TRBJ1-5
CASSQEGGGLYYNEQFF | TGCGCCAGCAGCCAAGAGGGCGGGGGGCTTTACTACAATGAGCAGTTCTTC | TRBV4-1 | TRBD2 | - | 17 | TRBJ2-1
CAWIFSGRNTEAFF | TGTGCCTGGATATTTAGCGGCAGAAACACTGAAGCTTTCTTT | TRBV30 | - | - | 14 | TRBJ1-1
CASGRQLKLFF | TGTGCCAGCGGTAGACAGTTAAAACTGTTTTTT | TRBV2 | - | - | 11 | TRBJ1-4
CASSERETGELFF | TGCGCCAGCAGTGAGCGTGAAACCGGGGAGCTGTTTTTT | TRBV10-1 | - | - | 13 | TRBJ2-2